These T cell receptor beta chains were read from a single sample in a study of early T cells in non-severe SARS-CoV-2 infection. TCRdb redid the calling of the 5' RACE reads with MiXCR, one entry per CDR3 protein. The table has tens of thousands of distinct CDR3 sequences, roughly an eighth seen once. Material: whole blood. These receptors were collected from an adult who was a healthcare worker with PCR-confirmed SARS-CoV-2 infection or an uninfected control (not recorded which). Both conserved end residues are part of each CDR3. Fields, in order: V gene, J gene, D gene, CDR3 protein. The D gene is left open where the match is weak.

V: TRBV9
J: TRBJ2-3
D: NA
CDR3: CASSVTEGTQYF

V: TRBV10-3
J: TRBJ2-7
D: TRBD2
CDR3: CAIRRESYEQYF

V: TRBV18
J: TRBJ1-1
D: TRBD1
CDR3: CASSPRNRGNTEAFF

V: TRBV4-1
J: TRBJ2-7
D: NA
CDR3: CASSLKSSVDEQYF

V: TRBV19
J: TRBJ1-1
D: NA
CDR3: CASSLGQLAGTEAFF

V: TRBV12-3/TRBV12-4
J: TRBJ2-5
D: TRBD2
CDR3: CASSPRTSQETQYF

V: TRBV29-1
J: TRBJ1-2
D: NA
CDR3: CSAEGTEGGGNYGYTF

V: TRBV15
J: TRBJ2-7
D: TRBD2
CDR3: CATSRDRASGSFHEQYF

V: TRBV29-1
J: TRBJ2-7
D: TRBD2
CDR3: CSASRTSSSYEQYF

V: TRBV7-2
J: TRBJ2-7
D: TRBD1
CDR3: CASSSGGSTYEQYF

V: TRBV5-4
J: TRBJ2-3
D: TRBD2
CDR3: CASSLGLAGQDTQYF

V: TRBV5-1
J: TRBJ1-1
D: TRBD1
CDR3: CASSTTGGWTEAFF

V: TRBV7-9
J: TRBJ1-4
D: NA
CDR3: CASSGPRGATNEKLFF

V: TRBV3-1
J: TRBJ2-2
D: TRBD2
CDR3: CASSPKTSGGLTGELFF

V: TRBV12-3/TRBV12-4
J: TRBJ2-2
D: TRBD2
CDR3: CASSSTSGRSTGELFF

V: TRBV25-1
J: TRBJ2-7
D: NA
CDR3: CASSTLSAYEQYF

V: TRBV10-3
J: TRBJ2-7
D: NA
CDR3: CAISHHDSRTLYEQYF

V: TRBV24-1
J: TRBJ2-7
D: NA
CDR3: CATSDPPRGAHEQYF

V: TRBV28
J: TRBJ1-5
D: NA
CDR3: CASSLHGSISQPQHF

V: TRBV9
J: TRBJ1-1
D: NA
CDR3: CASSPAVNTEAFF

V: TRBV6-1
J: TRBJ2-2
D: NA
CDR3: CATIPQTGELFF

V: TRBV6-2/TRBV6-3
J: TRBJ2-7
D: TRBD1
CDR3: CASSYSRSPGQGFSYEQYF

V: TRBV6-1
J: TRBJ1-1
D: NA
CDR3: CASQLAGRTEAFF

V: TRBV9
J: TRBJ2-1
D: NA
CDR3: CASSVEWEAYNEQFF

V: TRBV7-8
J: TRBJ2-7
D: TRBD2
CDR3: CASSKWGSGLNYEQYF

V: TRBV29-1
J: TRBJ2-3
D: TRBD1
CDR3: CSVTGAITPDTQYF

V: TRBV12-3/TRBV12-4
J: TRBJ1-5
D: NA
CDR3: CASSFGGSNQPQHF